Listed here are 8 T cell receptor beta chains from one sample, sequenced in a study of CXCR3-negative and CXCR3-positive naive CD8 T cells. The libraries of TRB cDNA were prepared using 5' RACE with UMI labels. TCRdb re-called the 5' RACE reads; one entry per CDR3 protein, DNA not given. Its clone listing holds 65,000 to 95,000 distinct CDR3 sequences. The specimen was naive CXCR3- CD8+ T cells from blood. Stated subset: CD45RO-CCR7+CD27+CD95- naive CD8+ T cells lacking CXCR3 (TNR3-). The receptors stem from a human donor in good health. Some clones in this sample may be carry-over from other donors' samples.

The chain recombines TRBV7-2 with TRBJ2-1; TCRdb outputs TRBD1, but without DNA this stays unchecked. This CDR3 has 15 amino acids. Per the germline V gene, CDR1 is SGHTA and CDR2 is FQGNSA. The CDR3 here is CASSLVAGSYNEQFF.

The chain carries TRBV14 and TRBJ1-2; checking the TCRdb D call of TRBD1 is not possible without DNA. CDR1 and CDR2 (germline): SGHDN, FVKESK. CDR3 size: 15 residues. CDR3 residues: CASSQVAGAVNGYTF.

The chain couples TRBV4-3 to TRBJ2-3; the D call of TRBD1 rests on TCRdb alone, since no DNA is present to check it. Germline CDR1 reads LGHNA; CDR2 reads YSLEER. This CDR3 comprises 15 residues. The chain's CDR3 is CASSQGAGEPDTQYF.

The chain couples TRBV29-1 to TRBJ2-2; TCRdb returns TRBD1, unconfirmable since there is no DNA. The CDR3 consists of 13 residues. The germline CDR1 and CDR2 sequences are SQVTM and ANQGSEA. The CDR3 sequence is CSVVWGDTGELFF.

The V call is TRBV20-1, the J call TRBJ2-2; TCRdb's D call, TRBD2, is unchecked because there is no DNA. CDR3 length: 16 residues. Germline V gives CDR1 DFQATT, CDR2 SNEGSKA (reference sequence). This CDR3 reads CSARDPEGANTGELFF.

The CDR3 sequence: CASSQAALIGDFSPLHF. The rearrangement joins TRBV4-2 to TRBJ1-6; TCRdb's D gene call, TRBD1, goes unchecked for lack of DNA. CDR1 and CDR2 from the germline V gene are LGHNA and YNFKEQ. The CDR3 is 17 amino acids.

This chain links TRBV9 with TRBJ1-1. This CDR3 spans 15 amino acids. Germline assignment: CDR1 SGDLS and CDR2 YYNGEE. CDR3: CASSVSGLFSTEAFF. The full variable domain, rest sourced from reference TRBV9 and TRBJ1-1, is DSGVTQTPKHLITATGQRVTLRCSPRSGDLSVYWYQQSLDQGLQFLIQYYNGEERAKGNILERFSAQQFPDLHSELNLSSLELGDSALYFCASSVSGLFSTEAFFGQGTRLTVV.

The V gene is TRBV7-6, the J gene TRBJ2-5. The CDR3 contains 14 residues. Germline V lookup: CDR1 SGHVS, CDR2 FNYEAQ. The CDR3 here is CASSLALSQETQYF.